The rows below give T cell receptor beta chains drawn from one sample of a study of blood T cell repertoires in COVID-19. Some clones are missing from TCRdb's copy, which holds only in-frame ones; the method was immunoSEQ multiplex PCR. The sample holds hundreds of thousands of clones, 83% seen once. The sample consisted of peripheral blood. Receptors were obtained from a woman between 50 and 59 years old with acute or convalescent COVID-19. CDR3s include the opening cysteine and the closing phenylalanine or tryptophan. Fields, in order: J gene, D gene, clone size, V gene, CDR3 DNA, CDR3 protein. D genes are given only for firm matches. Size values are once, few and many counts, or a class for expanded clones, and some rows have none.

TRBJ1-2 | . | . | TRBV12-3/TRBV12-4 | TGTGCCAGCAACTTCATCAGCGGTGGCTACACCTTC | CASNFISGGYTF
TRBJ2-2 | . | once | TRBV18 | TGTGCCAGCTCACCACTCCCAGGGGCCGGGGAGCTGTTTTTT | CASSPLPGAGELFF
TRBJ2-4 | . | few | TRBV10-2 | TGCGCCAGCAGTGAGACCCGTGGGCACATTCAGTACTTC | CASSETRGHIQYF
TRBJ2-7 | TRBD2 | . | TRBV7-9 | TGTGCCAGCAGCCCCGGGAGGGGAGGATACGAGCAGTACTTC | CASSPGRGGYEQYF
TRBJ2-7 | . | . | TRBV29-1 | TGCAGCGTTGATGTCGGGGTCGGGAAGGAGCAGTACTTC | CSVDVGVGKEQYF
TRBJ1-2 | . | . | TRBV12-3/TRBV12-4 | TGTGCCAGCAGTTTGGGCAGGGCGGATGGCTACACCTTC | CASSLGRADGYTF
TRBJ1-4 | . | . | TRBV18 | TGTGCCAGCTCAGCCGGACTAAATGGCGGTGAAAAACTGTTTTTT | CASSAGLNGGEKLFF
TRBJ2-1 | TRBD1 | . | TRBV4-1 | TGCGCCAGCAGCCAGCCCTTGGGACAGTACAATGAGCAGTTCTTC | CASSQPLGQYNEQFF
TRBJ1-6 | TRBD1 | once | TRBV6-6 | TGTGCCAGCAGCCAACCGGACAGGGGGAGTTCACCCCTCCACTTT | CASSQPDRGSSPLHF
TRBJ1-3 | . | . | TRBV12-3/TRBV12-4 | TGTGCCAGCAGTTTCGGTGGAAACACCATATATTTT | CASSFGGNTIYF
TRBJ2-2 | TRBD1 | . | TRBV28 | TGTGCCAGCAGTTTTCGGGACAGGGATACCGGGGAGCTGTTTTTT | CASSFRDRDTGELFF
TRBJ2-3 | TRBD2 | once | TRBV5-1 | TGCGCCAGCAGCTTGGGGACTCTAGCGGGGGAAGGGAGGCAGTATTTT | CASSLGTLAGEGRQYF
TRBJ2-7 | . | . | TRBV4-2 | TGTGCCAGCAGCCAAACGAATGGGGGCCTTTACTACGAGCAGTACTTC | CASSQTNGGLYYEQYF
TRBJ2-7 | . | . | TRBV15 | TGTGCCACCAGCAGAGATAGGCGGGGGCAATACTACTTC | CATSRDRRGQYYF
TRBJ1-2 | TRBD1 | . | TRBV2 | TGTGCCAGCAGTCCAAGGACAGGGCGACCCTCTTATGGCTACACCTTC | CASSPRTGRPSYGYTF
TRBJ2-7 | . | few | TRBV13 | TGTGCCAGCAGCTTGGGGGGGCGCTCCTTAGAGGAGCAGTACTTC | CASSLGGRSLEEQYF
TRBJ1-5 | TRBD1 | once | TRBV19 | TGTGCCAGTAGTAAACGACAGGGTGGCCAGCCCCAGCATTTT | CASSKRQGGQPQHF
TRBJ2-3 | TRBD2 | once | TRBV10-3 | TGTGCCATCGGGACTAGCGGTAGCACAGATACGCAGTATTTT | CAIGTSGSTDTQYF
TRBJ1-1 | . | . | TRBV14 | TGTGCCAGCAGCCTCTCCCCGAACACTGAAGCTTTCTTT | CASSLSPNTEAFF
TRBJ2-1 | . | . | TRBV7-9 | TGTGCCAGCAGCGCCCAGACAGGCAATGAGCAGTTCTTC | CASSAQTGNEQFF